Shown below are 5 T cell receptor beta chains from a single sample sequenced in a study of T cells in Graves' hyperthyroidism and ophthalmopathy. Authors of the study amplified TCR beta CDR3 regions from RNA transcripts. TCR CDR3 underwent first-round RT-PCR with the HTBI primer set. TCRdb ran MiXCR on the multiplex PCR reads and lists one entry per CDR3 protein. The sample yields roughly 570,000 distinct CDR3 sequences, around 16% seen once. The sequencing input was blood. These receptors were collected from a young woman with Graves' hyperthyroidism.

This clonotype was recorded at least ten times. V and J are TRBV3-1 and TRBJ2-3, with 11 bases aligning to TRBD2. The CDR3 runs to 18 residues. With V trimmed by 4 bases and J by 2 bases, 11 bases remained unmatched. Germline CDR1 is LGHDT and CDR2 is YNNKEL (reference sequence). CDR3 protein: CASSLRPLTSGTTDTQYF. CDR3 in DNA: TGTGCCAGCAGCCTCCGCCCTCTGACTAGCGGGACCACAGATACGCAGTATTTT.

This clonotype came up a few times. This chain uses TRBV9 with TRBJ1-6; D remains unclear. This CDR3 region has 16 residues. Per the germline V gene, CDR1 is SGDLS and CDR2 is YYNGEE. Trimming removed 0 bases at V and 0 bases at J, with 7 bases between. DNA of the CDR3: TGTGCCAGCAGCGTAGGTTGGAGCTCCTATAATTCACCCCTCCACTTT. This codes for CASSVGWSSYNSPLHF.

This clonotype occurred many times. The CDR3 spells CASSPTSGTQYF. CDR3 in DNA: TGTGCCAGCAGCCCTACTAGCGGGACGCAGTATTTT. J is TRBJ2-3 and V is TRBV3-1; 9 bases are a match to TRBD2. The CDR3 is 12 amino acids. Germline values: CDR1 LGHDT, CDR2 YNNKEL (reference sequence). J lost 9 bases, V lost 4 bases, and 2 bases had no gene match.

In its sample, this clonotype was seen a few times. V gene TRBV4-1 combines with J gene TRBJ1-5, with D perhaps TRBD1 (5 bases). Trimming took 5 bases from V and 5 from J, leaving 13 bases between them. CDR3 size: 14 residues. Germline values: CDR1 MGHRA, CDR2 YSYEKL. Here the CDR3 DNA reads TGCGCCAGCAGCGCAACCAGGGTAGATCAGCCCCAGCATTTT. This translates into CASSATRVDQPQHF.

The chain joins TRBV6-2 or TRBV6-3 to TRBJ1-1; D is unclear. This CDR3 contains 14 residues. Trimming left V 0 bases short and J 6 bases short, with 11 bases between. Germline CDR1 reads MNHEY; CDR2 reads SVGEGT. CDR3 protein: CASSYSLLSAEAFF. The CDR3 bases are TGTGCCAGCAGTTACTCGCTACTGTCCGCTGAAGCTTTCTTT.